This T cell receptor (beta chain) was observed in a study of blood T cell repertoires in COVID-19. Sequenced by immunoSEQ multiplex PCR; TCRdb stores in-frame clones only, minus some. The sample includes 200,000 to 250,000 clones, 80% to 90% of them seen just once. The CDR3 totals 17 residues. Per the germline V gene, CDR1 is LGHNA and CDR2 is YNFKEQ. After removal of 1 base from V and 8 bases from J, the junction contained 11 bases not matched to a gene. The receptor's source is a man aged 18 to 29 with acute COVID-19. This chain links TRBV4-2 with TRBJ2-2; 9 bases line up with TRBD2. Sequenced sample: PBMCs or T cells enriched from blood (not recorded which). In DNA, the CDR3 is TGTGCCAGCAGCCAAGGGGGGCTAGCGGGAAAGTTAGGGGAGCTGTTTTTT. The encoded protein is CASSQGGLAGKLGELFF.